The rows below give T cell receptor beta chains drawn from one sample of a study of post-analysis software for immune sequencing data. TCRdb analysed the PCR reads with MiXCR anew, one entry per CDR3 protein. This sample yields about 260,000 distinct CDR3 sequences, of which 35% to 45% are seen a single time; around 5% belongs to the top ten. Sequencing was done on a sample of blood. Receptors originate from a girl aged 10-17 years with multiple sclerosis. Both conserved end residues are part of each CDR3. Each record gives: CDR3 protein, CDR3 DNA, clone size, V gene, D gene, J gene. A D gene is named only where the DNA matches it firmly. Clone size is shown for a subset of rows, as once, few, many or a class of expanded clone.

CASSQEVRGEAFF,TGTGCCAGCAGCCAAGAAGTGAGGGGTGAAGCTTTCTTT,.,TRBV14,.,TRBJ1-1
CASSPGTSGNIQYF,TGTGCCAGCAGCCCCGGGACTAGCGGCAACATTCAGTACTTC,.,TRBV3-1,TRBD2,TRBJ2-4
CAISPVTGELFF,TGTGCCATCAGTCCGGTCACCGGGGAGCTGTTTTTT,.,TRBV10-3,.,TRBJ2-2
CASSVDRVETQYF,TGTGCCAGCAGCGTCGACAGGGTAGAGACCCAGTACTTC,.,TRBV7-2,TRBD1,TRBJ2-5
CASSTEAFNEKRYF,TGTGCCAGCAGCACGGAGGCCTTTAATGAAAAACGGTATTTT,once,TRBV7-8,.,TRBJ2-3
CASSVGTGTNQPQHF,TGTGCCAGCAGCGTGGGGACCGGGACAAATCAGCCCCAGCATTTT,many,TRBV9,.,TRBJ1-5
CASRSLSGANVLTF,TGTGCCAGCAGGAGCTTGAGTGGGGCCAACGTCCTGACTTTC,many,TRBV3-1,.,TRBJ2-6
CSVWGQGDTEAFF,TGCAGCGTTTGGGGACAGGGAGACACTGAAGCTTTCTTT,.,TRBV29-1,TRBD1,TRBJ1-1
CASSQEGYGYEQYF,TGCGCCAGCAGCCAAGAGGGGTACGGCTACGAGCAGTACTTC,few,TRBV4-3,.,TRBJ2-7
CASSVLGCKLLYSGTGAQETQYF,TGTGCCAGCAGTGTCCTTGGCTGCAAATTACTTTATTCAGGGACAGGGGCTCAAGAGACCCAGTACTTC,.,TRBV6-1,TRBD1,TRBJ2-5
CASSHLAGGPSTDTQYF,TGTGCCAGCAGCCATCTAGCGGGAGGGCCCAGTACAGATACGCAGTATTTT,many,TRBV4-2,TRBD2,TRBJ2-3
CASSTQGGTEAFF,TGTGCCAGCAGCACACAGGGCGGGACTGAAGCTTTCTTT,.,TRBV7-3,.,TRBJ1-1
CASVSAFSADTQYF,TGTGCCAGCGTTTCGGCTTTTAGCGCAGATACGCAGTATTTT,.,TRBV14,.,TRBJ2-3
CSAPTVGLAGLGIRNEQFF,TGCAGTGCCCCAACCGTGGGACTAGCGGGACTAGGGATACGTAATGAGCAGTTCTTC,.,TRBV20-1,TRBD2,TRBJ2-1
CSVARVNNEQFF,TGCAGCGTTGCCAGGGTCAATAATGAGCAGTTCTTC,.,TRBV29-1,.,TRBJ2-1
CASSLDRGSATNYGYTF,TGTGCCAGCAGTTTAGACAGGGGCTCGGCGACCAACTATGGCTACACCTTC,.,TRBV28,TRBD1,TRBJ1-2
CASSLRRGNSYNEQYF,TGTGCCAGCAGTTTACGGCGGGGGAACTCCTACAATGAGCAGTACTTC,.,TRBV12-3/TRBV12-4,TRBD2,TRBJ2-7
CASSSGLAAYEQYF,TGTGCCAGCAGCTCGGGACTAGCGGCCTACGAGCAGTACTTC,many,TRBV7-9,TRBD2,TRBJ2-7
CASSDLNIRETQYF,TGTGCCAGCAGTGATTTGAACATACGCGAGACCCAGTACTTC,.,TRBV2,.,TRBJ2-5
CASVRQGFSGANVLTF,TGTGCCAGCGTCCGACAGGGGTTCTCTGGGGCCAACGTCCTGACTTTC,few,TRBV9,TRBD1,TRBJ2-6
CSAITSSGWYNEQFF,TGCAGTGCAATCACTAGTTCCGGTTGGTACAATGAGCAGTTCTTC,.,TRBV20-1,.,TRBJ2-1
CASSLPSGPGRTGDIQYF,TGTGCCAGCAGCCTACCTAGCGGACCAGGAAGGACCGGGGACATTCAGTACTTC,.,TRBV13,TRBD2,TRBJ2-4
CASSPPAAYGYTF,TGCGCCAGCAGCCCCCCAGCGGCCTATGGCTACACCTTC,many,TRBV4-1,.,TRBJ1-2
CSAKGLAGGSLDEQFF,TGCAGTGCAAAGGGACTAGCGGGAGGGTCTTTGGATGAGCAGTTCTTC,.,TRBV20-1,TRBD2,TRBJ2-1
CSAKLAGGEETQYF,TGCAGTGCCAAGCTAGCGGGGGGGGAAGAGACCCAGTACTTC,many,TRBV20-1,TRBD2,TRBJ2-5
CASSPGTGTAADTQYF,TGCGCCAGCAGCCCAGGGACAGGAACGGCGGCAGATACGCAGTATTTT,.,TRBV5-1,TRBD1,TRBJ2-3
CASSLTAGPASVQFF,TGTGCCAGCAGCTTAACTGCGGGACCCGCTTCAGTGCAGTTCTTC,many,TRBV7-3,.,TRBJ2-1
CASQRGAGANVLTF,TGTGCCTCCCAAAGGGGGGCAGGGGCCAACGTCCTGACTTTC,many,TRBV6-5,.,TRBJ2-6
CANPRGAAGMSTEAFF,TGTGCAAACCCCAGGGGCGCTGCGGGGATGAGCACTGAAGCTTTCTTT,once,TRBV2,.,TRBJ1-1
CASSMGVDTEAFF,TGTGCCAGCAGTATGGGCGTGGACACTGAAGCTTTCTTT,.,TRBV2,.,TRBJ1-1
CSASYTANYGYTF,TGCAGTGCTTCCTATACAGCTAACTATGGCTACACCTTC,many,TRBV20-1,.,TRBJ1-2
CASSLRGGPLHF,TGTGCCAGCAGCTTAAGGGGCGGACCCCTCCACTTT,many,TRBV7-9,.,TRBJ1-6
CASSPSLAGVTDTQYF,TGTGCCAGCAGCCCATCCCTAGCGGGGGTAACAGATACGCAGTATTTT,.,TRBV3-1,TRBD2,TRBJ2-3
CASSQKTRGTQYF,TGTGCCAGCAGCCAGAAAACGCGGGGCACCCAGTACTTC,.,TRBV3-1,.,TRBJ2-7
CATRTDRGYNEQFF,TGCGCCACCAGGACGGACAGAGGCTACAATGAGCAGTTCTTC,many,TRBV5-1,.,TRBJ2-1